The clone carrying this T cell receptor (beta chain) is medium-sized by share. Antigen unknown. The data were obtained in a study of spatial heterogeneity in lung cancer. Study in general: For the average unique TCR and UMI combination, more than 9.5 occurrences appeared in raw reads.

Notes on the study in general: When ubiquitous and regional expanded TCRs were counted, their numbers tracked ubiquitous and regional nonsynonymous mutations, respectively. The study found that expanded intratumoral alpha and beta TCR counts tracked tumor mutation counts.

The time point was: sample taken at primary tumor resection. Samples were donated by 72 untreated early-stage non-small cell lung cancer patients. MiXCR, applied by TCRdb to the 5' RACE reads, yields one record per CDR3 protein. The data show roughly 7,700 distinct CDR3 sequences, with 3% to 3.5% seen just once and approximately 16% held by the top ten. This specimen was lung tumor tissue, taken at surgery. The clonotype originates from a male donor with early-stage non-small cell lung cancer.

In nucleotides, the CDR3 is TGTGCCTGGACCTTCCTCGAAGGGGATGGCTACACCTTC. Translated, it gives CAWTFLEGDGYTF. The V and J genes are TRBV30 and TRBJ1-2, with D perhaps TRBD1 (5 bases). Trimming shortened V by 4 bases and J by 6 bases, and 15 bases separated the two germline ends. CDR1 is GTSNPN, CDR2 SVGIG, per germline (reference sequence). This CDR3 contains 13 residues.